Below, 23 T cell receptor beta chains from the same sample are listed, as sequenced in a study of T-cell memory formation after mild COVID-19. MiXCR, run by TCRdb on the 5' RACE reads, gives a single entry per CDR3 protein. The sample has fewer than 150,000 distinct CDR3 sequences; approximately 15% are singletons. The material sequenced was PBMCs or a T cell subset sorted from them (not recorded which). These receptor sequences come from a man aged 18 to 30 who had mild COVID-19 (a few samples of this study predate the infection). Cell type and time point are not known.

This clonotype was seen a few times. The J gene is TRBJ1-2, the V gene TRBV5-1; D is ambiguous. This CDR3 comprises 14 residues. V lost 0 bases, J lost 4 bases, and 10 bases lay in between. CDR1 SGHRS and CDR2 YFSETQ come from the germline V gene. CDR3 protein: CASSLVFRSYGYTF. The CDR3 DNA sequence: TGCGCCAGCAGCTTGGTGTTTAGGAGCTATGGCTACACCTTC.

This clonotype was detected only a few times. The V gene is TRBV7-3, the J gene TRBJ2-1; D is unresolved. V lost 1 base, J lost 1 base, and 14 bases lay in between. The CDR3 has 17 amino acids. From germline, CDR1 is SGHTA and CDR2 FQGTGA. The CDR3 coding sequence is TGTGCCAGCAGCTTAAAACGCGGTCGGATTTCCTACAATGAGCAGTTCTTC. As protein: CASSLKRGRISYNEQFF.

The rearrangement links TRBV12-3 or TRBV12-4 to TRBJ1-1; possible D gene TRBD1, 6 bases. Trimming removed 2 bases from V and 6 bases from J, with 10 bases in between. The CDR3 spans 13 residues. The CDR3 nucleotides are TGTGCCAGCAGTTTATACAGGGATTCTGAAGCTTTCTTT. The encoded protein is CASSLYRDSEAFF.

This clonotype was seen a handful of times. This sequence joins TRBV20-1 and TRBJ1-2; TRBD1 might be the D (5 bases). The CDR3 sequence is 15 residues long. The germline gives CDR1 DFQATT, CDR2 SNEGSKA (reference sequence). Trimming cost V 2 bases and J 8 bases, with 21 bases left between them. CDR3 residues: CSARRDGVLQKGYTF. The CDR3 nucleotides read TGCAGTGCTAGAAGGGACGGGGTACTCCAGAAAGGCTACACCTTC.

The chain uses TRBV7-2 and TRBJ2-5, with 8 bases fitting TRBD1. V lost 5 bases to trimming and J lost 6 bases; unmatched junction nucleotides: 8. The germline V gene encodes CDR1 SGHTA and CDR2 FQGNSA. This CDR3 comprises 14 residues. CDR3 in amino acids: CASSIGTGVKTQYF. In DNA form, the CDR3 reads TGTGCCAGCAGCATCGGGACAGGCGTAAAGACCCAGTACTTC.

This clonotype was seen at least ten times. The chain is built from TRBV6-5 and TRBJ2-5; TRBD1 is a possible D gene (6 bases). V gave up 6 bases and J gave up 5 bases, with 13 bases separating them. Germline CDR1 MNHEY, CDR2 SVGAGI. The CDR3 length is 13 residues. CDR3 DNA sequence: TGTGCCAGCAGCCGACAGGCCCAGGAGACCCAGTACTTC. It encodes CASSRQAQETQYF.

The genes are TRBV6-2 or TRBV6-3 and TRBJ2-4; 8 bases line up with TRBD1. Per germline, CDR1 MNHEY and CDR2 SVGEGT. With V trimmed by 7 bases and J by 8 bases, 10 bases remained unmatched. The length of the CDR3 is 14 residues. CDR3 nucleotide sequence: TGTGCCAGCAATTCGGACAGGGTGGTGGACATTCAGTACTTC. Its protein is CASNSDRVVDIQYF.

This clonotype was found a few times. This chain uses TRBV20-1 with TRBJ2-1, with D possibly TRBD2 on 6 matching bases. The V gene lost 4 bases and the J gene lost 7 bases, with 20 bases spanning the gap. The CDR3 loop spans 15 amino acids. Germline V gene data show CDR1 as DFQATT and CDR2 as SNEGSKA (reference sequence). As DNA, the CDR3 is TGCAGTGCTACTATAGGTGGCGGGGCCGCAAATGAGCAGTTCTTC. Its protein is CSATIGGGAANEQFF.

This CDR3 is CASSKASRGRLGEQYV. In nucleotides, the CDR3 is TGTGCCAGCAGCAAAGCCTCCAGGGGCCGCTTAGGCGAGCAGTACGTC. The rearrangement joins TRBV21-1 to TRBJ2-7; the D call TRBD1 from the table was never checked on the DNA. TRBV21-1 is shown as a pseudogene. The CDR3 is 16 amino acids.

The chain uses TRBV11-3 and TRBJ2-1, with D maybe TRBD1 (5 bases). Trimming cost V 1 base and J 1 base, with 8 bases left between them. This CDR3 is 15 amino acids long. Germline-derived CDR1 and CDR2 are SGHNT and YENEEA. The CDR3 loop is CASSLVAGSYNEQFF. The DNA of the CDR3 is TGTGCCAGCAGCTTAGTGGCAGGGTCCTACAATGAGCAGTTCTTC.

This clonotype occurred a few times. V gene TRBV29-1 combines with J gene TRBJ2-5; 8 bases align to TRBD1. In germline, CDR1 is SQVTM, CDR2 ANQGSEA. This CDR3 is built from 15 residues. Losses at the gene ends were 5 bases for V and 2 bases for J; bases not matched to a gene: 10. The CDR3 loop is CSVTISGGPQETQYF. CDR3 DNA sequence: TGCAGCGTTACAATCTCAGGGGGCCCTCAAGAGACCCAGTACTTC.

This clonotype was picked up a small number of times. The rearrangement links TRBV5-1 to TRBJ1-1; D gene ambiguous. Trimming pared 0 bases from V and 1 base from J, leaving 7 bases between. This CDR3 is built from 14 residues. The V gene's germline CDR1 is SGHRS and CDR2 YFSETQ. CDR3 sequence: CASSLEPTNTEAFF. CDR3 nucleotide sequence: TGCGCCAGCAGCTTGGAACCGACGAACACTGAAGCTTTCTTT.

V and J are TRBV7-2 and TRBJ1-2, with 9 positions matching TRBD1. CDR1 is SGHTA, CDR2 FQGNSA, per germline. Trimming took 8 bases from V and 3 from J; bases not matched to a gene: 4. The CDR3 length is 13 residues. Here the CDR3 reads CASSRTGDYGYTF. CDR3 nucleotide sequence: TGTGCCAGCTCGAGGACAGGGGACTATGGCTACACCTTC.

In this sample, this clonotype turned up many times. One end of the junction fails to match germline, which may point to a read error. This rearrangement joins TRBV7-9 to TRBJ1-1, with no clear D. CDR1 SEHNR and CDR2 FQNEAQ come from the germline V gene (reference sequence). The CDR3 spans 11 residues. The CDR3 DNA follows: TGCGCCAGCAGCTTGGACACTGAAGCTTTCTTT. Residues: CASSLDTEAFF. The full variable domain, its missing parts supplied by reference TRBV7-9 and TRBJ1-1, is DTGVSQNPRHKITKRGQNVTFRCDPISEHNRLYWYRQTLGQGPEFLTYFQNEAQLEKSRLLSDRFSAERPKGSFSTLEIQRTEQGDSAMYLCASSLDTEAFFGQGTRLTVV.

This sequence joins TRBV6-2 or TRBV6-3 and TRBJ1-5; tentative D call: TRBD1 (6 bases). This CDR3 spans 14 amino acids. Germline-derived CDR1 and CDR2 are MNHEY and SVGEGT. Trimming took 6 bases from V and 4 from J, leaving 13 bases between them. Here the CDR3 reads CASSRQGSNQPQHF. The CDR3 bases are TGTGCCAGCAGCCGGCAGGGGAGTAATCAGCCCCAGCATTTT.

The chain links TRBV7-2 to TRBJ2-7; 9 bases match TRBD2. Germline trimming cut 0 bases from V and 6 bases from J; bases unmatched to any gene: 6. The CDR3 consists of 15 residues. Germline V lookup: CDR1 SGHTA, CDR2 FQGNSA. The CDR3 spells CASSLAASGTSEQYF. In DNA form, the CDR3 reads TGTGCCAGCAGCTTAGCGGCTAGCGGGACATCCGAGCAGTACTTC.

This clonotype was found a few times. V gene TRBV6-1 combines with J gene TRBJ1-4; TRBD1 matches at 7 bases. CDR3 size: 16 residues. Germline V lookup: CDR1 MNHNS, CDR2 SASEGT. Trimming cost V 3 bases and J 8 bases; bases outside gene matches: 12. The CDR3 loop reads CASSDPNRGGNEKLFF. The DNA for the CDR3 is TGTGCCAGCAGTGACCCAAACAGGGGTGGGAACGAAAAACTGTTTTTT.

This clonotype appeared a few times. The chain couples TRBV5-1 to TRBJ1-1; tentative D call: TRBD1 (6 bases). Trimming cost V 4 bases and J 10 bases, with 14 bases left between them. The CDR3 loop spans 12 amino acids. CDR1 is SGHRS and CDR2 is YFSETQ in the germline V gene. This chain's CDR3 is CASSLPGQSAFF. DNA for the CDR3: TGCGCCAGCAGCCTCCCGGGACAATCAGCTTTCTTT.

The chain's CDR3 is CASSFSQVSGANVLTF. As DNA, the CDR3 is TGCGCCAGCAGCTTCTCACAGGTCTCTGGGGCCAACGTCCTGACTTTC. V gene TRBV5-1 combines with J gene TRBJ2-6; D is perhaps TRBD1 (5 bases). Trimming left V 2 bases short and J 0 bases short, with 9 bases between. This CDR3 is 16 amino acids long. CDR1 and CDR2 from the germline V gene are SGHRS and YFSETQ.

This clonotype has just a few counts. J is TRBJ2-7 and V is TRBV18; D assignment may be TRBD1 or TRBD2 (5 bases each). Trimming pared 8 bases from V and 3 bases from J, leaving 14 bases between. CDR3 length: 13 residues. Germline CDR1 KGHSH, CDR2 LQKENI. CDR3 DNA sequence: TGTGCCAGCGCGAGGGGTACAGACTACGAGCAGTACGTC. Its translation: CASARGTDYEQYV.

The sample holds a few counts of this clonotype. This rearrangement joins TRBV7-2 to TRBJ2-7; D remains ambiguous. There are 14 residues in the CDR3. V dropped 4 bases and J dropped 2 bases, with 12 bases sitting between them. Germline lookup yields CDR1 SGHTA and CDR2 FQGNSA. CDR3 sequence: CASSSAPGTYEQYV. The CDR3 nucleotides are TGTGCCAGCAGCTCGGCCCCTGGGACCTACGAGCAGTACGTC.

This clonotype turned up a few times. The chain joins TRBV7-3 to TRBJ2-1, with D tentatively TRBD1 (6 bases). This CDR3 has 17 amino acids. V was shortened by 5 bases and J by 4 bases, with 21 bases between the two germline ends. CDR1 and CDR2 from the germline V gene are SGHTA and FQGTGA. The CDR3 DNA follows: TGTGCCAGCAGCCCTAGGACAGTGGTTGGATTGTACAATGAGCAGTTCTTC. It encodes CASSPRTVVGLYNEQFF.

The V and J genes are TRBV7-6 and TRBJ1-3, with 8 bases lining up with TRBD1. Trimming at V came to 0 bases and at J to 0 bases, leaving 4 bases not matched to a gene. CDR1 and CDR2 (germline): SGHVS, FNYEAQ. CDR3 length: 17 residues. The CDR3 loop is CASSLAGQERSGNTIYF. The CDR3 region has the DNA TGTGCCAGCAGCTTAGCGGGACAGGAGCGCTCTGGAAACACCATATATTTT.